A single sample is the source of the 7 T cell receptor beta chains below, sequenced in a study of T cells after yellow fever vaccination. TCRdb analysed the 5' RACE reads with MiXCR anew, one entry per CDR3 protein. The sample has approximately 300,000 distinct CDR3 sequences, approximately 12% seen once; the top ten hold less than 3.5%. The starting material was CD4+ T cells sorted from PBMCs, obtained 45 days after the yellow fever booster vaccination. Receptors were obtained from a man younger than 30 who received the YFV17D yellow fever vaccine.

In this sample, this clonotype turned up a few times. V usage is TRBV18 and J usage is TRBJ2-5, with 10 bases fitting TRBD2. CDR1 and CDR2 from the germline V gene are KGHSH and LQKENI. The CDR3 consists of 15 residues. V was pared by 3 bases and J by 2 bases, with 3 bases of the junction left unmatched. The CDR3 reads CASSPASGGQETQYF. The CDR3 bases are TGTGCCAGCTCACCGGCTAGCGGGGGACAAGAGACCCAGTACTTC.

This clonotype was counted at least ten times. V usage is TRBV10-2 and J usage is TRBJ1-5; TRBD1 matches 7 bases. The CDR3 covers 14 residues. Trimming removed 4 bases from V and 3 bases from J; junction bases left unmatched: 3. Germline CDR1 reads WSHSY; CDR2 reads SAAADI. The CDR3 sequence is CASSGQGHNQPQHF. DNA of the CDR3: TGCGCCAGCAGTGGACAGGGCCACAATCAGCCCCAGCATTTT.

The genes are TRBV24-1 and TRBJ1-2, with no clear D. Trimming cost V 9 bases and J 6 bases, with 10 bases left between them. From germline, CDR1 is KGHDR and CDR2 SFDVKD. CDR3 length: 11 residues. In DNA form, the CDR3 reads TGTGCCACCCAACCTGGAGATGGCTACACCTTC. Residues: CATQPGDGYTF.

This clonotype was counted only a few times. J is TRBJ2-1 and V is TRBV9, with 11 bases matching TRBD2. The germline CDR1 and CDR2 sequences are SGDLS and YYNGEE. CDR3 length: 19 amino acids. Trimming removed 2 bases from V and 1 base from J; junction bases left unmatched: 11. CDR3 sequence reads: CASSVGNSGGAGSYNEQFF. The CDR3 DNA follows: TGTGCCAGCAGCGTCGGGAATAGCGGGGGGGCCGGGTCCTACAATGAGCAGTTCTTC.

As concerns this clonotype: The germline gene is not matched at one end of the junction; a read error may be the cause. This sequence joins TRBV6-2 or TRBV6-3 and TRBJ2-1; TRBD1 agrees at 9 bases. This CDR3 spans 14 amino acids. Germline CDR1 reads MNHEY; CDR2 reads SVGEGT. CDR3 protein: CGSRVVTGGNEQFF. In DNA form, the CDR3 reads TGTGGCAGCAGGGTGGTGACAGGGGGCAATGAGCAGTTCTTC.

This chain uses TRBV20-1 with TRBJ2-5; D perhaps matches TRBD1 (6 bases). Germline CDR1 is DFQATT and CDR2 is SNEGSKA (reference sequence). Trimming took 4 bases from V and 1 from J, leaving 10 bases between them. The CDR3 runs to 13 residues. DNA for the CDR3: TGCAGTGCTAAAGCAGGGGCCCAAGAGACCCAGTACTTC. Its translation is CSAKAGAQETQYF.

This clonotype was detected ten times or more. The CDR3 is CASRTSGGANEQFF. CDR3 DNA sequence: TGTGCCAGCAGGACTAGCGGGGGGGCTAATGAGCAGTTCTTC. The V and J genes are TRBV6-6 and TRBJ2-1; 14 bases agree with TRBD2. The CDR3 length is 14 residues. Germline V CDR1 and CDR2: MNHNY, SVGAGI (reference sequence). V trimming: 6 bases; J trimming: 7 bases; junction bases outside the gene matches: 2.